These 8 T cell receptor beta chains share one sample of origin, sequenced in a study of T cells in Graves' hyperthyroidism and ophthalmopathy. The CDR3 regions of TCR beta were amplified from RNA transcripts. TCR CDR3 underwent first-round RT-PCR with the HTBI primer set. TCRdb redid the calling of the multiplex PCR reads with MiXCR, one entry per CDR3 protein. The table includes around 440,000 distinct CDR3 sequences, approximately 15% detected once. Sequenced sample: blood. These TCRs come from a young woman with Graves' hyperthyroidism.

This clonotype was counted many times. The chain recombines TRBV5-1 with TRBJ2-2; 8 positions match TRBD2. J was trimmed by 7 bases and V by 0 bases; bases with no gene match: 8. In germline, CDR1 is SGHRS, CDR2 YFSETQ. CDR3 length: 16 residues. The CDR3 DNA reads as TGCGCCAGCAGCTTGGCCGCGGGAGGCCAAAGCGGGGAGCTGTTTTTT. The encoded protein is CASSLAAGGQSGELFF.

This clonotype showed up many times. The chain links TRBV5-1 to TRBJ2-1, with 7 bases that match TRBD2. Germline loops: CDR1 SGHRS, CDR2 YFSETQ. CDR3 size: 15 residues. Trimming cost V 3 bases and J 2 bases; bases outside gene matches: 5. The CDR3 DNA reads TGCGCCAGCAGCTCGAGCGGGGACGCCTACAATGAGCAGTTCTTC. It specifies CASSSSGDAYNEQFF.

The sample holds many counts of this clonotype. CDR3: CSATLAPGGRYEQYF. As DNA, the CDR3 is TGCAGTGCGACCCTTGCACCCGGAGGGCGCTACGAGCAGTACTTC. The chain combines TRBV20-1 with TRBJ2-7; possible D gene TRBD2, 6 bases. Trimming cost V 6 bases and J 3 bases, with 21 bases left between them. This CDR3 comprises 15 residues. Germline-derived CDR1 and CDR2 are DFQATT and SNEGSKA (reference sequence).

This clonotype has ten or more counts. The chain has TRBV30 and TRBJ1-6, with D possibly being TRBD1 (6 bases). With 4 bases removed from V and 11 bases from J, the gap between germline ends came to 12 bases. The CDR3 is made up of 12 amino acids. Germline values: CDR1 GTSNPN, CDR2 SVGIG (reference sequence). This chain's CDR3 is CAWKGEATPLHF. The CDR3 DNA reads TGTGCCTGGAAGGGGGAGGCGACACCCCTCCACTTT.

This clonotype was observed at least ten times. Here the CDR3 reads CASTQTGTALNGYTF. The CDR3 DNA is TGTGCCAGCACCCAGACAGGGACAGCTTTAAATGGCTACACCTTC. The rearrangement joins TRBV12-3 or TRBV12-4 to TRBJ1-2; 7 positions match TRBD1. J lost 6 bases, V lost 7 bases, and 14 bases had no gene match. The CDR3 sequence is 15 residues long.

Only a few counts were recorded for this clonotype. The rearrangement links TRBV12-3 or TRBV12-4 to TRBJ1-3; maybe TRBD1 (6 bases). Trimming stripped 10 bases from V and 2 bases from J, with 15 bases between. CDR3 length: 14 amino acids. CDR3 in amino acids: CANRRGGAGNTIYF. The CDR3 bases are TGTGCCAACCGTAGGGGGGGAGCTGGAAACACCATATATTTT.

This clonotype has a handful of counts. CDR3 bases: TGCGCCAGCAGCCAAGTTTTTGGGGATCGGGGCTACACCTTC. Amino acids: CASSQVFGDRGYTF. The chain links TRBV4-1 to TRBJ1-2; D is unresolved. V lost 1 base and J 8 bases, leaving 14 bases between the germline ends. The CDR3 is made up of 14 amino acids. Germline loops: CDR1 MGHRA, CDR2 YSYEKL.

Many counts were recorded for this clonotype. The chain couples TRBV30 to TRBJ1-5; D perhaps matches TRBD1 (5 bases). Trimming pared 2 bases from V and 1 base from J, leaving 12 bases between. This CDR3 contains 15 residues. From germline, CDR1 is GTSNPN and CDR2 SVGIG (reference sequence). CDR3 sequence reads: CAWSILRDSNQPQHF. The CDR3 DNA reads TGTGCCTGGAGTATCCTCCGGGACAGCAATCAGCCCCAGCATTTT. Combining the CDR3 with reference TRBV30 and TRBJ1-5 gives the whole variable domain SQTIHQWPATLVQPVGSPLSLECTVEGTSNPNLYWYRQAAGRGLQLLFYSVGIGQISSEVPQNLSASRPQDRQFILSSKKLLLSDSGFYLCAWSILRDSNQPQHFGDGTRLSIL.